The 24 T cell receptor beta chains in this list originate from one sample, sequenced in a study of sequential checkpoint blockade in melanoma (dated by TCRdb to about 2019). The library was built by means of the immunoSEQ multiplex PCR assay. The table comes from immuneACCESS by way of TCRdb, which keeps in-frame sequences with V and J called. Part of the clones is missing from these tables; in studies checked, under half for an unresolved V gene and the rest for unknown reasons. The sample profile shows 37,000 or so clones; roughly a third of them were found once. 1.5% to 2% of the sample is held by the ten biggest clonotypes. The sample's treatment or condition, from its label and the paper: randomized to nivolumab then ipilimumab (arm A) or the reverse (arm B). The sequencing used tumor tissue (inferred from file names), collected from a patient given nivolumab and ipilimumab in sequence. These receptor sequences come from a human donor with melanoma.

The V gene is TRBV19, the J gene TRBJ2-3; D is ambiguous. V lost 10 bases and J lost 0, with 8 bases in between. CDR1 and CDR2 from the germline V gene are LNHDA and SQIVND (reference sequence). CDR3 length equals 12 residues. The CDR3 sequence is CAIKGSTDTQYF. CDR3 DNA: TGTGCCATTAAAGGGAGCACAGATACGCAGTATTTT. Together with reference TRBV19 and TRBJ2-3, the CDR3 gives the full variable domain: DGGITQSPKYLFRKEGQNVTLSCEQNLNHDAMYWYRQDPGQGLRLIYYSQIVNDFQKGDIAEGYSVSREKKESFPLTVTSAQKNPTAFYLCAIKGSTDTQYFGPGTRLTVL.

This clone has just a few counts. Relative to the germline gene, one junction end is altered; a read error may explain this. This rearrangement joins TRBV6-8 to TRBJ2-7; D possibly matches TRBD1 or TRBD2 (5 bases each). Germline lookup yields CDR1 MNHGY and CDR2 SAAAGT. The CDR3 runs to 20 residues. The CDR3 DNA follows: TGTGCCAGCAGTGACTCGAGAAGTAGTCGCCGGGACCGCGTCTCCTACGAGCAGTACTTC. Translated: CASSDSRSSRRDRVSYEQYF.

The chain couples TRBV25-1 to TRBJ1-2; D unclear. Trimming removed 6 bases from V and 4 bases from J, with 15 bases in between. The CDR3 is made up of 14 amino acids. The germline V gene encodes CDR1 MGHDK and CDR2 SYGVNS. The CDR3 region is CASRTQGPPYGYTF. The CDR3 coding sequence is TGTGCCAGCAGGACCCAAGGACCGCCCTATGGCTACACCTTC.

This clone was counted only a few times. This chain connects TRBV6-8 to TRBJ1-2; 9 nucleotides align to TRBD1. The CDR3 loop spans 15 amino acids. The V gene end was trimmed by 6 bases and the J gene end by 6 bases; junction bases not matched to a gene: 11. Germline V gene data show CDR1 as MNHGY and CDR2 as SAAAGT. CDR3 nucleotides: TGTGCCAGCAGCCAGTCACGACAGGGGGTACATGGCTACACCTTC. Its protein product is CASSQSRQGVHGYTF.

This clone has more than one count but fewer than ten. CDR3 in DNA: TGTGCAAGTCGCTGCGGGGGCCCGAAAAGCACAGATACGCAGTATTTT. Translation gives CASRCGGPKSTDTQYF. This sequence joins TRBV12-2 and TRBJ2-3; the table's D call, TRBD2, was not checked against the DNA. TRBV12-2 is classified as a pseudogene. The CDR3 loop spans 16 amino acids.

The J gene is TRBJ1-4, the V gene TRBV10-3; D is perhaps TRBD1 (6 bases). Germline loops: CDR1 ENHRY, CDR2 SYGVKD. Trimming left V 3 bases short and J 0 bases short, with 8 bases between. The CDR3 has 15 residues. The DNA for the CDR3 is TGTGCCATCAGTGACCGGACAGCAACTAATGAAAAACTGTTTTTT. This codes for CAISDRTATNEKLFF.

This clone occurred a few times. The rearrangement uses TRBV18 and TRBJ1-1, with TRBD1 as a possible D gene (6 bases). The CDR3 covers 15 residues. Trimming pared 6 bases from V and 2 bases from J, leaving 16 bases between. CDR1 KGHSH and CDR2 LQKENI come from the germline V gene. The CDR3 is CASSAEGVGNTEAFF. CDR3 in DNA: TGTGCCAGCTCCGCCGAGGGGGTCGGAAACACTGAAGCTTTCTTT.

This clone was counted only a few times. The gene calls are TRBV10-2 and TRBJ2-1; D is undetermined. Trimming took off 3 bases at V and 2 bases at J, with 8 bases between the two ends. The CDR3 sequence is 14 residues long. CDR1 WSHSY and CDR2 SAAADI come from the germline V gene. The CDR3 nucleotides are TGCGCCAGCAGTGACGGATATACCTACAATGAGCAGTTCTTC. As protein: CASSDGYTYNEQFF.

This clone was recorded only once. The CDR3, as DNA: TGTGCCAGCAGCCAAGCTGGACAGGGGGCTGGTGGCTACACCTTC. Protein product: CASSQAGQGAGGYTF. The V gene is TRBV14, the J gene TRBJ1-2; TRBD1 matches at 11 bases. This CDR3 has 15 residues. With 1 base clipped from V and 7 bases from J, the junction kept 5 bases outside the gene matches. The V gene's germline CDR1 is SGHDN and CDR2 FVKESK.

This chain links TRBV25-1 with TRBJ2-1; maybe TRBD1 (6 bases). The CDR3 has 13 amino acids. In germline, CDR1 is MGHDK, CDR2 SYGVNS. The V and J ends lost 4 bases and 8 bases respectively, with 12 bases between them. The CDR3 nucleotides read TGTGCCAGCAGTGTAGGGGGTGGATATGAGCAGTTCTTC. This encodes CASSVGGGYEQFF.

The CDR3 nucleotides read TGTGCCAGTACCGAGGGGGCGGCTAATGAAAAACTGTTTTTT. This translates into CASTEGAANEKLFF. The rearrangement links TRBV19 to TRBJ1-4, with TRBD1 matching over 7 bases. CDR1 is LNHDA and CDR2 is SQIVND in the germline V gene (reference sequence). V lost 7 bases, J lost 3 bases, and 5 bases stayed unmatched. CDR3 length equals 14 residues.

This clone was counted at least ten times. Relative to the germline gene, one junction end is altered; a read error may explain this. The J gene is TRBJ1-5, the V gene TRBV7-6, with D tentatively TRBD1 (5 bases). The CDR3 extends over 17 amino acids. The germline gives CDR1 SGHVS, CDR2 FNYEAQ. As DNA, the CDR3 is TGTGCCAGAAGCTTGGCGGGGGTCGTAAGCCCATATCAGCCCCAGCATTTT. Its translation: CARSLAGVVSPYQPQHF. Looking up the rest from reference TRBV7-6 and TRBJ1-5 gives the full variable domain: GAGVSQSPRYKVTKRGQDVALRCDPISGHVSLYWYRQALGQGPEFLTYFNYEAQQDKSGLPNDRFSAERPEGSISTLTIQRTEQRDSAMYRCARSLAGVVSPYQPQHFGDGTRLSIL.

This clone was seen only once. The CDR3 sequence: CASSLDPGASYEQYF. In DNA, the CDR3 is TGCGCCAGCAGCTTGGACCCAGGGGCATCCTACGAGCAGTACTTC. The chain combines TRBV5-1 with TRBJ2-7, with D possibly matching TRBD1 (6 bases). Germline-derived CDR1 and CDR2 are SGHRS and YFSETQ. The germline V and J ends were trimmed by 0 bases and 1 base, with 11 bases remaining between them. CDR3 length: 15 residues.

This clone showed up just a few times. This chain joins TRBV11-3 and TRBJ2-2, with D unresolved. The V gene's germline CDR1 is SGHNT and CDR2 YENEEA. The CDR3 spans 14 residues. V lost 7 bases, J lost 4 bases, and 13 bases lay in between. CDR3 sequence: CASNKGQVTGELFF. The CDR3, as DNA: TGTGCCAGCAACAAAGGGCAGGTCACCGGGGAGCTGTTTTTT.

This clone was picked up a small number of times. The J gene is TRBJ2-7, the V gene TRBV30; 10 bases match TRBD2. The V and J ends lost 2 bases and 4 bases, in that order; junction bases with no gene match: 5. Germline assignment: CDR1 GTSNPN and CDR2 SVGIG (reference sequence). CDR3 length: 14 residues. The CDR3 nucleotides are TGTGCCTGGAGTAAGACTAGCGGGTCTTACGAGCAGTACTTC. Its protein product is CAWSKTSGSYEQYF.

This chain connects TRBV5-1 to TRBJ2-4; 9 bases map to TRBD1. Trimming took 4 bases from V and 4 from J; bases not matched to a gene: 3. Germline V gene lookup returns CDR1 SGHRS and CDR2 YFSETQ. The length of the CDR3 is 14 residues. The CDR3 here is CASSGGQGKNIQYF. In DNA, the CDR3 is TGCGCCAGCAGCGGAGGACAGGGGAAAAACATTCAGTACTTC. The whole variable domain, filled in from reference TRBV5-1 and TRBJ2-4, reads KAGVTQTPRYLIKTRGQQVTLSCSPISGHRSVSWYQQTPGQGLQFLFEYFSETQRNKGNFPGRFSGRQFSNSRSEMNVSTLELGDSALYLCASSGGQGKNIQYFGAGTRLSVL.

J is TRBJ2-1 and V is TRBV6-8; D possibly corresponds to TRBD2 (6 bases). The CDR3 runs to 16 residues. V was pared by 2 bases and J by 4 bases, with 15 bases between. The V gene's germline CDR1 is MNHGY and CDR2 SAAAGT. The CDR3 loop is CASSYGGSGYYNEQFF. The DNA for the CDR3 is TGTGCCAGCAGTTACGGGGGTAGCGGTTATTACAATGAGCAGTTCTTC.

The rearrangement links TRBV19 to TRBJ1-5, with D hard to call. Germline V lookup: CDR1 LNHDA, CDR2 SQIVND (reference sequence). Deletions cut 5 bases from V and 0 bases from J, with 11 bases between. The CDR3 sequence is 15 residues long. This chain's CDR3 is CASSLVINSNQPQHF. The CDR3 nucleotides read TGTGCCAGTAGTCTCGTGATTAATAGCAATCAGCCCCAGCATTTT.

The J gene is TRBJ1-2, the V gene TRBV6-8, with D perhaps matching TRBD1 (6 bases). The V end lost 8 bases, the J end lost 3 bases, and 19 bases lay between the germline ends. Looked up from germline, CDR1 is MNHGY and CDR2 is SAAAGT. CDR3 size: 15 residues. CDR3 protein: CASGTGWGEDYGYTF. The CDR3 DNA reads TGTGCCAGCGGAACAGGGTGGGGAGAGGACTATGGCTACACCTTC.

This clone was seen only a few times. V usage is TRBV28 and J usage is TRBJ2-7; 7 bases are shared with TRBD1. The CDR3 length is 13 residues. Trimming at V came to 6 bases and at J to 4 bases, leaving 6 bases not matched to a gene. Germline V CDR1 and CDR2: MDHEN, SYDVKM. CDR3 bases: TGTGCCAGCAGGGACAGGCAGGGTTACGAGCAGTACTTC. Translation gives CASRDRQGYEQYF.

This sequence joins TRBV18 and TRBJ2-7, with 9 bases matching TRBD1. This CDR3 has 14 amino acids. The ends lost 6 bases at V and 2 bases at J; junction bases unmatched: 5. Germline values: CDR1 KGHSH, CDR2 LQKENI. This CDR3 is CASSTGGATYEQYF. CDR3 DNA sequence: TGTGCCAGCTCCACAGGGGGCGCGACCTACGAGCAGTACTTC. Drawing the rest from reference TRBV18 and TRBJ2-7, the complete variable domain is NAGVMQNPRHLVRRRGQEARLRCSPMKGHSHVYWYRQLPEEGLKFMVYLQKENIIDESGMPKERFSAEFPKEGPSILRIQQVVRGDSAAYFCASSTGGATYEQYFGPGTRLTVT.

This clone was counted between two and nine times. The CDR3 region has the DNA TGTGCCAGCAGCTTAGGCAGGACTAGTACCGATACGCAGTATTTT. Protein: CASSLGRTSTDTQYF. V gene TRBV11-3 combines with J gene TRBJ2-3; 7 nucleotides agree with TRBD2. Trimming at V came to 1 base and at J to 6 bases, leaving 7 bases not matched to a gene. Germline V lookup: CDR1 SGHNT, CDR2 YENEEA. The CDR3 extends over 15 amino acids. The full variable domain, rest sourced from reference TRBV11-3 and TRBJ2-3, is EAGVVQSPRYKIIEKKQPVAFWCNPISGHNTLYWYLQNLGQGPELLIRYENEEAVDDSQLPKDRFSAERLKGVDSTLKIQPAELGDSAVYLCASSLGRTSTDTQYFGPGTRLTVL.

This clone was seen only a few times. The rearrangement uses TRBV9 and TRBJ1-2; 12 bases line up with TRBD1. The length of the CDR3 is 14 residues. Germline CDR1 reads SGDLS; CDR2 reads YYNGEE. V lost 7 bases and J lost 8; bases outside the gene matches: 9. DNA for the CDR3: TGTGCCAGCGAGGGACAGGGGGCATTTCTCGGCTACACCTTC. This encodes CASEGQGAFLGYTF. Filled out from reference TRBV9 and TRBJ1-2, the complete variable domain reads DSGVTQTPKHLITATGQRVTLRCSPRSGDLSVYWYQQSLDQGLQFLIQYYNGEERAKGNILERFSAQQFPDLHSELNLSSLELGDSALYFCASEGQGAFLGYTFGSGTRLTVV.

This sequence joins TRBV5-1 and TRBJ1-1; TRBD1 is a possible D gene (6 bases). The CDR3 is 14 residues long. The V and J ends lost 4 bases and 6 bases respectively, with 16 bases between them. CDR1 and CDR2 from the germline V gene are SGHRS and YFSETQ. CDR3 sequence: CASSPMNRVAEAFF. The DNA for the CDR3 is TGCGCCAGCAGCCCCATGAACAGGGTCGCTGAAGCTTTCTTT.